This T cell receptor beta chain was captured in a study of PD-1 blockade in classical Hodgkin lymphoma. Study-level findings and limits: The study reported lower baseline TCR diversity in newly diagnosed patients than in healthy donors.

As for this clone: Its antigen is not known.

All patients experienced relapse after autologous stem cell transplantation, and brentuximab vedotin exposure was variable. With 6 bases clipped from V and 2 bases from J, the junction kept 7 bases outside the gene matches. Germline CDR1 and CDR2: SGHVS and FQNEAQ. CDR3 length: 15 amino acids. TCRdb keeps only in-frame clones here, not all; method: immunoSEQ multiplex PCR. The sample has approximately 37,000 clones, about 77% seen once. This TCR came from a human donor with classical Hodgkin lymphoma. V gene TRBV7-8 combines with J gene TRBJ2-1; 7 bases align to TRBD2. The sequencing used peripheral blood mononuclear cells (PBMCs), collected at baseline. CDR3 in amino acids: CASRGTIQAYNEQFF. CDR3 coding DNA: TGTGCCAGCAGGGGGACTATCCAGGCCTACAATGAGCAGTTCTTC. Based on the CDR3 plus reference TRBV7-8 and TRBJ2-1, the full variable domain is GAGVSQSPRYKVAKRGQDVALRCDPISGHVSLFWYQQALGQGPEFLTYFQNEAQLDKSGLPSDRFFAERPEGSVSTLKIQRTQQEDSAVYLCASRGTIQAYNEQFFGPGTRLTVL.